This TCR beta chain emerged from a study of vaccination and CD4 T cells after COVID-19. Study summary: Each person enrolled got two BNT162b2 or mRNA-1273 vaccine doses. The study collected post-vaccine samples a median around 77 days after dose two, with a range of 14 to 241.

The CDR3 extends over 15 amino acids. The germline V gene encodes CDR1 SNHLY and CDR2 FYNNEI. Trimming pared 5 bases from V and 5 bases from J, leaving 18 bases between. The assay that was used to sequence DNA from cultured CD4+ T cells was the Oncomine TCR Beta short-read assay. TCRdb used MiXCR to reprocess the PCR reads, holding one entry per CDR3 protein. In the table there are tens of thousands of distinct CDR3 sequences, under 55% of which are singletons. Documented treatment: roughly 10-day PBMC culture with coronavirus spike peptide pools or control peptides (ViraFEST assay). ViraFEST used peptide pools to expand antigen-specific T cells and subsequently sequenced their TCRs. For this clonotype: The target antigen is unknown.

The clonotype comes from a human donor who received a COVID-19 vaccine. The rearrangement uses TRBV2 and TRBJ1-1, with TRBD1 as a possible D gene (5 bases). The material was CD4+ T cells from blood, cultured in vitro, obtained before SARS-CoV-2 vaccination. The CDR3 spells CASSNPRARGTEAFF. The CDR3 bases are TGTGCCAGCAGTAACCCCAGGGCACGAGGTACTGAAGCTTTCTTT. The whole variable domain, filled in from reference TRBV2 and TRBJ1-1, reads EPEVTQTPSHQVTQMGQEVILRCVPISNHLYFYWYRQILGQKVEFLVSFYNNEISEKSEIFDDQFSVERPDGSNFTLKIRSTKLEDSAMYFCASSNPRARGTEAFFGQGTRLTVV.